Shown below are 16 T cell receptor beta chains from a single sample sequenced in a study of shared clonotypes between healthy human individuals (dated by TCRdb to about 2020). Library preparation used the immunoSEQ multiplex PCR assay. The table comes from immuneACCESS by way of TCRdb, which keeps in-frame sequences with V and J called. Part of the clones is missing from these tables; in studies checked, under half for an unresolved V gene and the rest for unknown reasons. Within this sample are some 1 million clones, with about 70% of them counted one time only. Jointly, the top ten make up around 1.4% of the sample. The source material was memory CD4+ T cells sorted from blood. Read against the paper, the sample's cell subset or site label means: CD45RA-negative fraction. Receptors originate from a man between 18 and 35 years old in good health.

This clone was picked up one time. The chain carries TRBV7-9 and TRBJ1-1, with a possible D match to TRBD1 (6 bases). Germline-derived CDR1 and CDR2 are SEHNR and FQNEAQ (reference sequence). Between the trimmed V and J ends, which lost 1 base and 9 bases, there was a span of 15 bases. The length of the CDR3 is 14 residues. CDR3 bases: TGTGCCAGCAGCTTAGGAGGGGACATCAAGCAAGCTTTCTTT. This codes for CASSLGGDIKQAFF.

J is TRBJ2-2 and V is TRBV5-1; tentatively, D is TRBD1 (6 bases). Looked up from germline, CDR1 is SGHRS and CDR2 is YFSETQ. V dropped 4 bases and J dropped 1 base, with 14 bases sitting between them. The CDR3 has 16 residues. CDR3 sequence: CASSPGTLLNTGELFF. CDR3 in DNA: TGCGCCAGCAGCCCTGGGACACTCTTGAACACCGGGGAGCTGTTTTTT.

The genes are TRBV5-1 and TRBJ1-6; 8 bases map to TRBD1. Germline CDR1 and CDR2: SGHRS and YFSETQ. J lost 6 bases, V lost 4 bases, and 6 bases had no gene match. The CDR3 is 15 residues long. The CDR3: CASSQTTGANSPLHF. CDR3 DNA sequence: TGCGCCAGCAGCCAAACGACAGGGGCTAATTCACCCCTCCACTTT.

The V and J genes are TRBV7-3 and TRBJ2-3; 8 positions match TRBD2. J gave up 4 bases and V 1 base, and 10 bases lay outside the gene matches. Germline V gene sequence: CDR1 SGHTA, CDR2 FQGTGA. The CDR3 spans 17 residues. The CDR3 sequence is CASSLRVPGGAPDTQYF. The CDR3 nucleotides read TGTGCCAGCAGCTTAAGGGTGCCGGGGGGGGCACCAGATACGCAGTATTTT.

The chain joins TRBV6-6 to TRBJ1-4; D possibly corresponds to TRBD1 (5 bases). Trimming pared 2 bases from V and 7 bases from J, leaving 11 bases between. Germline lookup yields CDR1 MNHNY and CDR2 SVGAGI (reference sequence). The CDR3 runs to 14 residues. The CDR3 sequence: CASSYGGSSEKLFF. The CDR3 DNA follows: TGTGCCAGCAGTTACGGGGGGTCGAGTGAAAAACTGTTTTTT.

In the case of this clone: Other DNA sequences in the sample encode the same CDR3. The rearrangement uses TRBV7-3 and TRBJ2-2, with D possibly being TRBD1 (6 bases). CDR3 length: 15 residues. The germline CDR1 and CDR2 sequences are SGHTA and FQGTGA. V lost 5 bases, J lost 2 bases, and 12 bases lay in between. The CDR3 region is CASSPGTFNTGELFF. The DNA of the CDR3 is TGTGCCAGCAGCCCCGGGACATTTAACACCGGGGAGCTGTTTTTT.

The CDR3 reads CASSRLSSGGGYNEQFF. Here the CDR3 DNA reads TGTGCCAGCAGCCGACTATCTAGCGGGGGCGGGTACAATGAGCAGTTCTTC. This chain joins TRBV14 and TRBJ2-1, with 10 bases fitting TRBD2. The CDR3 is 17 residues long. The germline gives CDR1 SGHDN, CDR2 FVKESK. The V and J ends lost 4 bases and 4 bases, in that order; junction bases with no gene match: 10.

The V call is TRBV6-5, the J call TRBJ1-4; TRBD1 is a possible D gene (5 bases). V shed 2 bases and J shed 9 bases, with 7 bases lying between them. The germline CDR1 and CDR2 sequences are MNHEY and SVGAGI. The CDR3 length is 12 residues. The DNA of the CDR3 is TGTGCCAGCAGTTACGACAGAAAAAAACTGTTTTTT. Translating it yields CASSYDRKKLFF.

This rearrangement joins TRBV4-1 to TRBJ2-6; 10 bases are shared with TRBD1. Germline V lookup: CDR1 MGHRA, CDR2 YSYEKL. The CDR3 runs to 21 residues. V shed 0 bases, J shed 1 base, and the junction held 12 bases outside the gene matches. The CDR3 reads CASSQDAFSGTGDSGANVLTF. CDR3 nucleotides: TGCGCCAGCAGCCAAGACGCTTTTTCCGGGACAGGGGATTCTGGGGCCAACGTCCTGACTTTC.

A note on this clone: The same CDR3 also results from other DNA sequences found in this sample. The rearrangement links TRBV19 to TRBJ1-5; TRBD1 matches 11 bases. This CDR3 region has 14 residues. The V gene end was trimmed by 8 bases and the J gene end by 4 bases; junction bases not matched to a gene: 4. Germline V lookup: CDR1 LNHDA, CDR2 SQIVND (reference sequence). The CDR3 loop is CASAGTGGNQPQHF. DNA for the CDR3: TGTGCCAGTGCAGGGACAGGGGGTAATCAGCCCCAGCATTTT.

The chain has TRBV28 and TRBJ2-7, with D possibly being TRBD1 (5 bases). Germline CDR1 is MDHEN and CDR2 is SYDVKM. Trimming took off 0 bases at V and 5 bases at J, with 11 bases between the two ends. This CDR3 is built from 14 residues. CDR3 protein: CASSLWQGSNEQYF. CDR3 coding DNA: TGTGCCAGCAGTTTATGGCAGGGTAGCAACGAGCAGTACTTC. The complete variable domain, with remaining parts taken from reference TRBV28 and TRBJ2-7, reads DVKVTQSSRYLVKRTGEKVFLECVQDMDHENMFWYRQDPGLGLRLIYFSYDVKMKEKGDIPEGYSVSREKKERFSLILESASTNQTSMYLCASSLWQGSNEQYFGPGTRLTVT.

The chain links TRBV6-1 to TRBJ2-5; weak D call: TRBD1 (6 bases). V dropped 1 base and J dropped 5 bases, with 11 bases sitting between them. The CDR3 spans 14 residues. The V gene's germline CDR1 is MNHNS and CDR2 SASEGT. CDR3 sequence: CASSEGAGVETQYF. The DNA of the CDR3 is TGTGCCAGCAGTGAAGGGGCAGGGGTGGAGACCCAGTACTTC.

This clone was detected ten times or more. CDR3 in DNA: TGTGCCAGCAGTTTATTACAGTCCGGGGAGCTGTTTTTT. It specifies CASSLLQSGELFF. The chain combines TRBV28 with TRBJ2-2, with no clear D. This CDR3 is built from 13 residues. Trimming stripped 1 base from V and 6 bases from J, with 6 bases between. Germline V gene data show CDR1 as MDHEN and CDR2 as SYDVKM. The full variable domain, its missing parts supplied by reference TRBV28 and TRBJ2-2, is DVKVTQSSRYLVKRTGEKVFLECVQDMDHENMFWYRQDPGLGLRLIYFSYDVKMKEKGDIPEGYSVSREKKERFSLILESASTNQTSMYLCASSLLQSGELFFGEGSRLTVL.

J is TRBJ1-5 and V is TRBV7-2, with TRBD1 identical over 7 bases. Germline trimming cut 5 bases from V and 3 bases from J; bases unmatched to any gene: 4. Germline CDR1 SGHTA, CDR2 FQGNSA. This CDR3 contains 14 residues. Here the CDR3 reads CASSADRANQPQHF. CDR3 nucleotides: TGTGCCAGCAGCGCCGACAGGGCCAATCAGCCCCAGCATTTT.

This chain links TRBV21-1 with TRBJ1-5. TRBV21-1 corresponds to a pseudogene. This CDR3 comprises 12 residues. The CDR3: CASSLRGQPQHF. Written as DNA, the CDR3 is TGTGCCAGCAGCCTGAGGGGTCAGCCCCAGCATTTT.

This clone was counted once. This sequence joins TRBV28 and TRBJ2-1; 9 bases line up with TRBD1. This CDR3 comprises 15 residues. V lost 2 bases to trimming and J lost 6 bases; unmatched junction nucleotides: 5. Per the germline V gene, CDR1 is MDHEN and CDR2 is SYDVKM. CDR3 in DNA: TGTGCCAGCAGTTTAGGGACAGGGTTTGTCAATGAGCAGTTCTTC. The encoded protein is CASSLGTGFVNEQFF.